The 14 T cell receptor beta chains in this list originate from one sample, sequenced in a study of identifying expanded T cells in peripheral blood. This table comes from immunoSEQ multiplex PCR, and its TCRdb copy is limited to in-frame clones, with some not included. The sample records under 70,000 clones, 80% to 90% being singletons. Sequencing was done on a sample of blood. These TCRs come from a person aged 18 to 70 in good health.

This rearrangement joins TRBV5-1 to TRBJ1-6; 7 nucleotides agree with TRBD1. The CDR3 length is 16 residues. V lost 4 bases and J lost 5; bases outside the gene matches: 9. Germline V gene data show CDR1 as SGHRS and CDR2 as YFSETQ. CDR3 region: CASSLDRLDNNSPLHF. The CDR3, as DNA: TGCGCCAGCAGCCTGGACAGGCTAGATAATAATTCACCCCTCCACTTT. Together with reference TRBV5-1 and TRBJ1-6, the CDR3 gives the full variable domain: KAGVTQTPRYLIKTRGQQVTLSCSPISGHRSVSWYQQTPGQGLQFLFEYFSETQRNKGNFPGRFSGRQFSNSRSEMNVSTLELGDSALYLCASSLDRLDNNSPLHFGNGTRLTVT.

The J gene is TRBJ1-1, the V gene TRBV15; a weak D match, TRBD1 (6 bases). CDR1 LNHNV and CDR2 YYDKDF come from the germline V gene (reference sequence). This CDR3 is 14 amino acids long. Between the trimmed V and J ends, which lost 9 bases and 3 bases, there was a span of 17 bases. Here the CDR3 reads CATTRGGSDTEAFF. The CDR3 DNA is TGTGCCACGACGAGAGGGGGGTCGGACACTGAAGCTTTCTTT.

This CDR3 is CASSVAGRAEDTQYF. Written as DNA, the CDR3 is TGTGCCAGCAGCGTAGCCGGGAGGGCCGAAGATACGCAGTATTTT. The chain joins TRBV9 to TRBJ2-3; 8 bases match TRBD2. J lost 5 bases, V lost 0 bases, and 5 bases had no gene match. The CDR3 loop spans 15 amino acids. Germline V lookup: CDR1 SGDLS, CDR2 YYNGEE.

V gene TRBV6-5 combines with J gene TRBJ2-7; no clear D. V dropped 5 bases and J dropped 0 bases, with 14 bases sitting between them. Germline assignment: CDR1 MNHEY and CDR2 SVGAGI. This CDR3 comprises 15 residues. The CDR3 DNA reads TGTGCCAGCAGTAGTTCGGGCCTAAGCTCCTACGAGCAGTACTTC. Translated: CASSSSGLSSYEQYF.

The chain has TRBV28 and TRBJ2-1; TRBD2 agrees at 7 bases. Germline CDR1 MDHEN, CDR2 SYDVKM. The trim removed 5 bases at V and 9 bases at J, leaving 10 bases unmatched. The CDR3 runs 14 residues. The DNA for the CDR3 is TGTGCCAGCAGTCGAGGGAGGGCCGTTCCTGAGCAGTTCTTC. This sequence encodes CASSRGRAVPEQFF.

V usage is TRBV19 and J usage is TRBJ1-3, with 7 bases that match TRBD1. Germline CDR1 LNHDA, CDR2 SQIVND (reference sequence). The CDR3 sequence is 15 residues long. V gave up 4 bases and J gave up 0 bases; unmatched junction bases: 3. The CDR3 nucleotides read TGTGCCAGTAGTACGACAGGGATCTCTGGAAACACCATATATTTT. Translating gives CASSTTGISGNTIYF.

This rearrangement joins TRBV12-5 to TRBJ2-1, with D unclear. Germline assignment: CDR1 LGHNT and CDR2 FRNRAP. V was cut by 6 bases and J by 7 bases, with 10 bases left in between. The CDR3 is 12 residues long. This CDR3 is CASGPGRNEQFF. CDR3 sequence (DNA): TGTGCTAGTGGGCCCGGTAGGAATGAGCAGTTCTTC.

In its sample, this clone was seen once. The chain has TRBV5-1 and TRBJ1-2, with D possibly matching TRBD1 (5 bases). V was clipped by 0 bases and J by 7 bases, with 13 bases between them. Germline CDR1 is SGHRS and CDR2 is YFSETQ. This CDR3 contains 14 residues. In nucleotides, the CDR3 is TGCGCCAGCAGCTTGGACGGGACGGAGGGTGGCTACACCTTC. Its translation: CASSLDGTEGGYTF.

The CDR3 sequence is CASSGGQGYEQYF. For the CDR3, the DNA is TGTGCCAGCAGCGGGGGACAGGGGTACGAGCAGTACTTC. The V and J genes are TRBV2 and TRBJ2-7, with 10 bases aligning to TRBD1. The CDR3 loop spans 13 amino acids. Trimming removed 6 bases from V and 4 bases from J; junction bases left unmatched: 3. CDR1 is SNHLY, CDR2 FYNNEI, per germline. The entire variable domain, with the rest obtained from reference TRBV2 and TRBJ2-7, is as follows: EPEVTQTPSHQVTQMGQEVILRCVPISNHLYFYWYRQILGQKVEFLVSFYNNEISEKSEIFDDQFSVERPDGSNFTLKIRSTKLEDSAMYFCASSGGQGYEQYFGPGTRLTVT.

The gene calls are TRBV6-4 and TRBJ2-3; D remains unclear. V lost 4 bases to trimming and J lost 6 bases, with 11 bases between them. The CDR3 loop spans 13 amino acids. Germline assignment: CDR1 MRHNA and CDR2 SNTAGT. CDR3 bases: TGTGCCAGCAGTGGGGCCCCCACGGATACGCAGTATTTT. This codes for CASSGAPTDTQYF.

This clone has just a few counts. Here the CDR3 DNA reads TGTGCCAGTAGTATATCGCTAGAAGGCTACGAGCAGTACTTC. Translated: CASSISLEGYEQYF. The chain couples TRBV19 to TRBJ2-7; D call uncertain. Trimming shortened V by 2 bases and J by 3 bases, and 11 bases separated the two germline ends. The CDR3 spans 14 residues. Looked up from germline, CDR1 is LNHDA and CDR2 is SQIVND (reference sequence). The variable domain in full, completed from reference TRBV19 and TRBJ2-7, reads DGGITQSPKYLFRKEGQNVTLSCEQNLNHDAMYWYRQDPGQGLRLIYYSQIVNDFQKGDIAEGYSVSREKKESFPLTVTSAQKNPTAFYLCASSISLEGYEQYFGPGTRLTVT.

The chain couples TRBV28 to TRBJ1-1, with D unresolved. The V gene's germline CDR1 is MDHEN and CDR2 SYDVKM. Deletions cut 3 bases from V and 3 bases from J, with 2 bases between. CDR3 length equals 11 residues. The CDR3 DNA is TGTGCCAGCAGTTTTGACACTGAAGCTTTCTTT. It codes for CASSFDTEAFF.

The chain uses TRBV7-2 and TRBJ2-1; 14 bases line up with TRBD2. The CDR3 has 16 amino acids. J gave up 7 bases and V 2 bases, and 4 bases lay outside the gene matches. Germline V CDR1 and CDR2: SGHTA, FQGNSA. CDR3 region: CASSLTGTSGRNEQFF. CDR3 in DNA: TGTGCCAGCAGCTTAACCGGGACTAGCGGGAGAAATGAGCAGTTCTTC.

This chain joins TRBV30 and TRBJ1-5; D perhaps matches TRBD1 (6 bases). Per the germline V gene, CDR1 is GTSNPN and CDR2 is SVGIG (reference sequence). The CDR3 is made up of 15 amino acids. The V and J ends lost 5 bases and 0 bases respectively, with 14 bases between them. The CDR3 nucleotides read TGTGCCTGGGCCTCGGGGGGGCCTAGCAATCAGCCCCAGCATTTT. Protein: CAWASGGPSNQPQHF.